The source of this T cell receptor (beta chain) is a study of T and B cells in COVID-19 patients. In the study overall: Critical illness requiring mechanical ventilation or extracorporeal membrane oxygenation affected 12 of 20 active-infection patients. Findings and caveats of the study: Highly clonal in active COVID-19, TRB repertoires exceeded healthy-donor diversity and richness at recovery. Patients with COVID-19 reportedly showed strongly skewed T cell receptor beta variable and joining gene usage.

TRB was amplified from about 250-500 ng of blood genomic DNA. This clonotype was seen a few times. Its antigen is undetermined. CDR3 length equals 13 residues. The V gene's germline CDR1 is GTSNPN and CDR2 SVGIG (reference sequence). The V end lost 2 bases, the J end lost 4 bases, and 9 bases lay between the germline ends. Multiplex PCR with BIOMED2 TRB-A/B primer pools amplified TRB rearrangements. TCRdb re-called the multiplex PCR reads through MiXCR, storing one row per CDR3 protein. The table shows about 14,000 distinct CDR3 sequences, with more than 25% occurring only once. This chain uses TRBV30 with TRBJ1-5; D gene unclear. The sample consisted of blood. The sequence was collected from a human donor who had recovered from COVID-19. The DNA of the CDR3 is TGTGCCTGGAGTCTACGCGGGAATCAGCCCCAGCATTTT. It yields the protein CAWSLRGNQPQHF.